The 21 T cell receptor beta chains reported below all come from one sample, sequenced in a study of T cell changes during pregnancy in multiple sclerosis. Produced via immunoSEQ multiplex PCR; TCRdb's table is partial and in-frame only. Here the sample spans tens of thousands of clones, roughly 89% being singletons. The source was peripheral blood, collected in the third trimester of pregnancy. The receptors were gathered from a female donor in good health, enrolled as a control in a pregnancy study.

The chain combines TRBV7-2 with TRBJ2-7, with TRBD2 matching 12 bases. V gave up 3 bases and J gave up 6 bases; unmatched junction bases: 12. The CDR3 has 17 residues. Looked up from germline, CDR1 is SGHTA and CDR2 is FQGNSA. The CDR3 nucleotides read TGTGCCAGCAGCTTTAGTCCCCTAGCGGGGGGGCCCGGCGAGCAGTACTTC. This encodes CASSFSPLAGGPGEQYF.

The chain joins TRBV5-1 to TRBJ1-4; possibly TRBD1 for D (5 bases). Germline CDR1 and CDR2: SGHRS and YFSETQ. Trimming removed 1 base from V and 0 bases from J, with 10 bases in between. The CDR3 is 16 amino acids. The DNA for the CDR3 is TGCGCCAGCAGCTTGCAGGGTTCTGCAACTAATGAAAAACTGTTTTTT. Protein product: CASSLQGSATNEKLFF.

The V call is TRBV5-4, the J call TRBJ2-2, with 7 bases matching TRBD1. J was trimmed by 4 bases and V by 4 bases; bases with no gene match: 10. Germline CDR1 reads SGHNT; CDR2 reads YYREEE (reference sequence). CDR3 length: 16 residues. CDR3: CASSPPGGASTGELFF. The CDR3 nucleotides are TGTGCCAGCAGCCCGCCAGGGGGAGCATCCACCGGGGAGCTGTTTTTT.

The CDR3 protein is CASSVDRADFWETQYF. CDR3 coding DNA: TGTGCCAGCAGTGTGGACAGGGCGGACTTTTGGGAGACCCAGTACTTC. The chain is built from TRBV28 and TRBJ2-5; 8 bases line up with TRBD1. Germline lookup yields CDR1 MDHEN and CDR2 SYDVKM. The CDR3 consists of 16 residues. V gave up 5 bases and J gave up 5 bases; unmatched junction bases: 13.

CDR3 nucleotide sequence: TGTGCCAGCACCCCACCCGGGACTTTAAGGGAGCAGTACTTC. This sequence encodes CASTPPGTLREQYF. The chain has TRBV6-5 and TRBJ2-7; possible D gene TRBD2, 6 bases. Trimming removed 7 bases at V and 7 bases at J, with 20 bases between. CDR1 is MNHEY and CDR2 is SVGAGI in the germline V gene. The CDR3 runs to 14 residues.

The rearrangement links TRBV6-6 to TRBJ2-1, with a weak D call TRBD1 (5 bases). Germline lookup yields CDR1 MNHNY and CDR2 SVGAGI (reference sequence). This CDR3 is built from 15 residues. V lost 7 bases to trimming and J lost 3 bases, with 16 bases between them. CDR3 sequence (DNA): TGTGCCAGCAACCAGAAGATAGACAGCTACAATGAGCAGTTCTTC. Amino acid sequence: CASNQKIDSYNEQFF.

The chain couples TRBV9 to TRBJ1-2, with D possibly being TRBD1 (5 bases). The CDR3 is made up of 14 amino acids. Germline assignment: CDR1 SGDLS and CDR2 YYNGEE. Trimming removed 4 bases at V and 2 bases at J, with 12 bases between. DNA for the CDR3: TGTGCCAGCAGCCCGACCCCAGGGAACTATGGCTACACCTTC. As protein: CASSPTPGNYGYTF.

V and J are TRBV7-2 and TRBJ2-1; 7 nucleotides match TRBD1. V shed 5 bases and J 4 bases; nucleotides not matched to a gene: 14. This CDR3 is built from 17 residues. CDR1 SGHTA and CDR2 FQGNSA come from the germline V gene. CDR3 nucleotides: TGTGCCAGCAGCCGCACTAGTACAGGGGTAAATTACAATGAGCAGTTCTTC. It is translated as CASSRTSTGVNYNEQFF.

This sequence joins TRBV5-6 and TRBJ2-5; 8 bases align to TRBD2. CDR3 size: 16 residues. Germline values: CDR1 SGHDT, CDR2 YYEEEE. The ends lost 4 bases at V and 0 bases at J; junction bases unmatched: 8. DNA of the CDR3: TGTGCCAGCAGCCCAATTAGCGGGATGTACCAAGAGACCCAGTACTTC. Amino acids: CASSPISGMYQETQYF.

This clone appeared a few times. The J gene is TRBJ1-2, the V gene TRBV7-9, with TRBD1 matching over 7 bases. Germline values: CDR1 SEHNR, CDR2 FQNEAQ (reference sequence). The CDR3 consists of 14 residues. Trimming took 4 bases from V and 6 from J; bases not matched to a gene: 8. CDR3 loop: CASSSTGDPNGYTF. The DNA of the CDR3 is TGTGCCAGCAGCTCCACAGGGGATCCAAATGGCTACACCTTC.

This clone was detected once. CDR3 DNA sequence: TGTGCCAGCAGTACCAAGGGGTGGCATGCTTTCTTT. This gives the protein CASSTKGWHAFF. The V and J genes are TRBV28 and TRBJ1-1; weak D call: TRBD1 (5 bases). Trimming left V 5 bases short and J 11 bases short, with 15 bases between. The CDR3 extends over 12 amino acids. Germline V lookup: CDR1 MDHEN, CDR2 SYDVKM.

V usage is TRBV27 and J usage is TRBJ1-2; tentatively, D is TRBD1 (5 bases). CDR3 length: 14 residues. Per germline, CDR1 MNHEY and CDR2 SMNVEV (reference sequence). V shed 2 bases and J shed 4 bases, with 11 bases lying between them. DNA of the CDR3: TGTGCCAGCAGTTTAAAACAGGAGATCTATGGCTACACCTTC. Amino acid sequence: CASSLKQEIYGYTF.

The V gene is TRBV9, the J gene TRBJ2-3, with D possibly matching TRBD2 (5 bases). The CDR3 spans 15 residues. V lost 6 bases, J lost 2 bases, and 16 bases lay in between. Germline V CDR1 and CDR2: SGDLS, YYNGEE. The CDR3, as DNA: TGTGCCAGCAACCAACTAGGGTCGTCCACAGATACGCAGTATTTT. This sequence encodes CASNQLGSSTDTQYF.

The rearrangement joins TRBV5-1 to TRBJ2-1, with 12 bases lining up with TRBD2. Losses at the gene ends were 2 bases for V and 7 bases for J; bases not matched to a gene: 7. Germline V lookup: CDR1 SGHRS, CDR2 YFSETQ. The CDR3 length is 16 residues. The CDR3 loop reads CASSFASGRAGNEQFF. In DNA form, the CDR3 reads TGCGCCAGCAGCTTTGCTAGCGGGAGGGCCGGGAATGAGCAGTTCTTC.

The CDR3 here is CASSYSTGQGRYEQYF. The CDR3 DNA follows: TGTGCCAGCAGTTACTCCACGGGACAGGGAAGATACGAGCAGTACTTC. The V and J genes are TRBV6-6 and TRBJ2-7; TRBD1 aligns across 9 bases. Per germline, CDR1 MNHNY and CDR2 SVGAGI (reference sequence). The CDR3 is made up of 16 amino acids. J lost 4 bases, V lost 0 bases, and 7 bases had no gene match.

This chain joins TRBV5-1 and TRBJ2-7; 8 bases are a match to TRBD2. CDR1 is SGHRS and CDR2 is YFSETQ in the germline V gene. The CDR3 is 17 residues long. With V trimmed by 0 bases and J by 2 bases, 10 bases remained unmatched. CDR3: CASSLAGQRGKAYEQYF. CDR3 nucleotides: TGCGCCAGCAGCTTGGCCGGCCAGCGGGGGAAAGCCTACGAGCAGTACTTC.

This sequence joins TRBV7-9 and TRBJ2-3, with 9 bases fitting TRBD2. There are 14 residues in the CDR3. V gave up 7 bases and J gave up 4 bases; unmatched junction bases: 6. Germline CDR1 is SEHNR and CDR2 is FQNEAQ (reference sequence). Here the CDR3 reads CASTLGLAADTQYF. CDR3 nucleotide sequence: TGTGCCAGCACCCTGGGACTAGCCGCAGATACGCAGTATTTT.

The chain joins TRBV7-8 to TRBJ1-3; D remains unclear. V lost 1 base to trimming and J lost 0 bases, with 13 bases between them. Per the germline V gene, CDR1 is SGHVS and CDR2 is FQNEAQ. The CDR3 sequence is 17 residues long. The CDR3 DNA follows: TGTGCCAGCAGCTTAGATTTGGCCCGCCGCTCTGGAAACACCATATATTTT. It encodes CASSLDLARRSGNTIYF.

The rearrangement joins TRBV6-5 to TRBJ2-7; D remains unclear. Germline-derived CDR1 and CDR2 are MNHEY and SVGAGI. The V end was cut by 4 bases, the J end by 3 bases, with 10 bases between. This CDR3 is 13 amino acids long. The CDR3 coding sequence is TGTGCCAGCAGTTTCTACTCCGGCTACGAGCAGTACTTC. It is translated as CASSFYSGYEQYF.

Turning to this clone: At one boundary the junction diverges from the germline segment, which might be a read error. This rearrangement joins TRBV27 to TRBJ1-2; TRBD1 agrees at 9 bases. The length of the CDR3 is 17 residues. Germline V gene lookup returns CDR1 MNHEY and CDR2 SMNVEV (reference sequence). The CDR3 bases are TGTGCCAGCAGGTTATCAATCGGAGACAGGGGGAACTATGGCTACACCTTC. Its protein is CASRLSIGDRGNYGYTF.

In this sample, this clone turned up a few times. This sequence joins TRBV28 and TRBJ2-2; 9 nucleotides agree with TRBD2. Germline CDR1 and CDR2: MDHEN and SYDVKM. This CDR3 is 15 amino acids long. The trim removed 7 bases at V and 4 bases at J, leaving 7 bases unmatched. The CDR3 loop reads CASNLAGRRTGELFF. In nucleotides, the CDR3 is TGTGCCAGCAACCTAGCGGGAAGGCGCACCGGGGAGCTGTTTTTT.